The 17 T cell receptor beta chains below all came from one sample that was sequenced in a study of T cell repertoires in ileal Crohn's disease. Measured with immunoSEQ multiplex PCR; TCRdb has only the in-frame clones, and not every one. This sample has roughly 31,000 clones, with about 80% found just once. Sequencing used ileal tissue. Receptors were obtained from an adult with Crohn's disease.

This rearrangement joins TRBV5-6 to TRBJ1-2, with a weak D call TRBD1 (6 bases). Trimming took 0 bases from V and 2 from J, leaving 17 bases between them. The V gene's germline CDR1 is SGHDT and CDR2 YYEEEE. This CDR3 has 17 residues. CDR3 protein: CASSLAPRRGLNYGYTF. The DNA for the CDR3 is TGTGCCAGCAGCTTGGCACCCCGCAGGGGCCTAAACTATGGCTACACCTTC.

The chain links TRBV5-4 to TRBJ2-7; the match to TRBD2 covers 8 bases. V lost 4 bases to trimming and J lost 6 bases; unmatched junction nucleotides: 3. Germline lookup yields CDR1 SGHNT and CDR2 YYREEE (reference sequence). The CDR3 is 12 amino acids. The CDR3 DNA follows: TGTGCCAGCAGCATCGGGGGGGCCGAGCAGTACTTC. It yields the protein CASSIGGAEQYF.

The J gene is TRBJ1-5, the V gene TRBV18, with 7 bases lining up with TRBD1. Per the germline V gene, CDR1 is KGHSH and CDR2 is LQKENI. The CDR3 runs to 15 residues. V shed 4 bases, J shed 5 bases, and the junction held 8 bases outside the gene matches. The CDR3 protein is CASSQYQGEDQPQHF. Written as DNA, the CDR3 is TGTGCCAGCTCACAGTATCAGGGGGAGGATCAGCCCCAGCATTTT.

The rearrangement joins TRBV18 to TRBJ1-1, with TRBD1 as a possible D gene (5 bases). The germline V and J ends were trimmed by 4 bases and 4 bases, with 13 bases remaining between them. Germline lookup yields CDR1 KGHSH and CDR2 LQKENI. There are 14 residues in the CDR3. The CDR3 spells CASSRQGSSTEAFF. Here the CDR3 DNA reads TGTGCCAGCTCACGGCAGGGTTCGAGCACTGAAGCTTTCTTT.

This clone has more than one count but fewer than ten. The chain links TRBV7-9 to TRBJ1-2; 9 bases agree with TRBD1. J gave up 7 bases and V 1 base, and 4 bases lay outside the gene matches. This CDR3 is 14 amino acids long. Germline CDR1 and CDR2: SEHNR and FQNEAQ (reference sequence). The CDR3 sequence is CASSLGQGVLGYTF. CDR3 in DNA: TGTGCCAGCAGCTTAGGACAGGGGGTACTTGGCTACACCTTC. Supplemented by reference TRBV7-9 and TRBJ1-2, the full variable domain reads DTGVSQNPRHKITKRGQNVTFRCDPISEHNRLYWYRQTLGQGPEFLTYFQNEAQLEKSRLLSDRFSAERPKGSFSTLEIQRTEQGDSAMYLCASSLGQGVLGYTFGSGTRLTVV.

There are a few counts of this clone. The chain links TRBV7-9 to TRBJ2-3; 7 bases match TRBD2. With V trimmed by 5 bases and J by 2 bases, 7 bases remained unmatched. Germline V gene sequence: CDR1 SEHNR, CDR2 FQNEAQ (reference sequence). The CDR3 totals 15 residues. CDR3 in amino acids: CASSPTLAFTDTQYF. The CDR3 DNA reads TGTGCCAGCAGCCCCACACTAGCGTTCACAGATACGCAGTATTTT.

The V and J genes are TRBV21-1 and TRBJ2-7; the tabulated D call, TRBD1, remains unverified against the DNA. TRBV21-1 is deemed a pseudogene. CDR3 length: 14 residues. The CDR3 DNA follows: TGTGCCAGCAGGACCAGGGGGTCGACCTACGAGCAGTACTTC. Translating it yields CASRTRGSTYEQYF.

The J gene is TRBJ1-6, the V gene TRBV25-1; no definite D call. The CDR3 has 13 residues. Deletions cut 4 bases from V and 11 bases from J, with 12 bases between. Germline V gives CDR1 MGHDK, CDR2 SYGVNS. CDR3 region: CASSGDWFAPLHF. Written as DNA, the CDR3 is TGTGCCAGCAGTGGTGACTGGTTTGCACCCCTCCACTTT.

The chain recombines TRBV12-5 with TRBJ2-7, with D tentatively TRBD1 (5 bases). Germline CDR1 reads LGHNT; CDR2 reads FRNRAP. Trimming took 5 bases from V and 3 from J, leaving 20 bases between them. This CDR3 is built from 16 residues. CDR3 protein: CASGILRQPNDYEQYF. The CDR3, as DNA: TGTGCTAGTGGTATTCTCCGACAGCCCAATGACTACGAGCAGTACTTC. Using reference TRBV12-5 and TRBJ2-7 for the parts outside the CDR3, the full variable domain is DARVTQTPRHKVTEMGQEVTMRCQPILGHNTVFWYRQTMMQGLELLAYFRNRAPLDDSGMPKDRFSAEMPDATLATLKIQPSEPRDSAVYFCASGILRQPNDYEQYFGPGTRLTVT.

The chain has TRBV7-9 and TRBJ1-5; possible D gene TRBD1, 6 bases. Germline V lookup: CDR1 SEHNR, CDR2 FQNEAQ (reference sequence). The CDR3 covers 14 residues. V dropped 8 bases and J dropped 0 bases, with 11 bases sitting between them. This chain's CDR3 is CASGGQNSNQPQHF. Here the CDR3 DNA reads TGTGCCAGCGGCGGACAGAATAGCAATCAGCCCCAGCATTTT. The full variable domain, with the rest looked up from reference TRBV7-9 and TRBJ1-5, is DTGVSQNPRHKITKRGQNVTFRCDPISEHNRLYWYRQTLGQGPEFLTYFQNEAQLEKSRLLSDRFSAERPKGSFSTLEIQRTEQGDSAMYLCASGGQNSNQPQHFGDGTRLSIL.

CDR3 sequence reads: CATSEGTSGRNIQYF. For the CDR3, the DNA is TGTGCCACCAGTGAGGGGACTAGCGGGAGAAACATTCAGTACTTC. The rearrangement uses TRBV15 and TRBJ2-4, with 14 bases aligning to TRBD2. CDR1 LNHNV and CDR2 YYDKDF come from the germline V gene (reference sequence). V lost 6 bases to trimming and J lost 6 bases; unmatched junction nucleotides: 4. This CDR3 has 15 residues.

The chain has TRBV7-9 and TRBJ1-2, with a tentative D call TRBD1 (5 bases). Trimming shortened V by 1 base and J by 5 bases, and 14 bases separated the two germline ends. CDR1 and CDR2 from the germline V gene are SEHNR and FQNEAQ (reference sequence). The CDR3 loop spans 15 amino acids. DNA of the CDR3: TGTGCCAGCAGCTTAGTCACAGGCTCAGCTTATGGCTACACCTTC. Residues: CASSLVTGSAYGYTF.

The chain carries TRBV29-1 and TRBJ2-3, with 8 positions matching TRBD2. Trimming cost V 1 base and J 10 bases; bases outside gene matches: 7. Germline V gene sequence: CDR1 SQVTM, CDR2 ANQGSEA. The CDR3 has 13 amino acids. CDR3 protein: CSVEVTGGSAQYF. CDR3 DNA: TGCAGCGTTGAAGTAACGGGGGGGTCTGCGCAGTATTTT.

This chain connects TRBV4-1 to TRBJ1-1, with a possible D match to TRBD1 (5 bases). The ends were cut back, 5 bases at V and 0 bases at J, with 10 bases in the middle. The CDR3 is made up of 14 amino acids. Germline-derived CDR1 and CDR2 are MGHRA and YSYEKL. The CDR3 here is CASSRAGVNTEAFF. The CDR3 coding sequence is TGCGCCAGCAGCAGGGCGGGGGTGAACACTGAAGCTTTCTTT.

This clone was detected once. The V gene is TRBV29-1, the J gene TRBJ2-5, with a tentative D call TRBD1 (6 bases). Germline V gene sequence: CDR1 SQVTM, CDR2 ANQGSEA. CDR3 length: 15 amino acids. Trimming pared 6 bases from V and 1 base from J, leaving 18 bases between. The CDR3 sequence is CSVGKTGMGQETQYF. The CDR3 DNA is TGCAGCGTAGGGAAAACAGGGATGGGCCAAGAGACCCAGTACTTC.

The chain is built from TRBV2 and TRBJ2-1; 9 bases match TRBD2. CDR3 length equals 14 residues. Germline CDR1 reads SNHLY; CDR2 reads FYNNEI. V lost 7 bases, J lost 7 bases, and 8 bases stayed unmatched. The CDR3 DNA is TGTGCCAGCACCTCTAGCGGGAAGGGAAATGAGCAGTTCTTC. It translates to CASTSSGKGNEQFF.

This chain uses TRBV30 with TRBJ1-4; perhaps TRBD1 as D (5 bases). The CDR3 spans 13 residues. The germline V and J ends were trimmed by 1 base and 7 bases, with 10 bases remaining between them. Germline loops: CDR1 GTSNPN, CDR2 SVGIG (reference sequence). CDR3 in amino acids: CAWSGGLSEKLFF. CDR3 coding DNA: TGTGCCTGGAGTGGGGGACTTAGTGAAAAACTGTTTTTT.